The sequence of this TCR beta chain was determined in a study of shared clonotypes between healthy human individuals. Study-level information: Donors had three CD4 naive, three CD4 memory, two CD8 naive and one CD8 memory plate apiece. Study-wide results and limits: Non-shared clonotypes displayed generation probabilities falling below those of clonotypes present in all four donors.

V lost 7 bases to trimming and J lost 4 bases, with 13 bases between them. Looked up from germline, CDR1 is MDHEN and CDR2 is SYDVKM. The CDR3 consists of 13 residues. As regards this clone: Its antigen is as yet unknown.

TCRdb's table, derived via immunoSEQ multiplex PCR, lists solely in-frame clones and lacks some. The sample includes some 2,500,000 clones, roughly 93% of them seen just once. Only Caucasian adults living in Nashville, Tennessee served as donors. This rearrangement joins TRBV28 to TRBJ1-2; the D gene is possibly TRBD1 (5 bases). Material: naive CD4+ T cells from PBMCs. Subset in this sample: CD45RA+ positively selected. The TCR comes from a man younger than 35 in good health. Some clones in this sample may be carry-over from other donors' samples. In DNA form, the CDR3 reads TGTGCCAGCAATTGGGGACTTAGCTATGGCTACACCTTC. This translates into CASNWGLSYGYTF.